The 28 T cell receptor beta chains below were found in one sample sequenced in a study of blood T cell repertoires in COVID-19. This table comes from immunoSEQ multiplex PCR, and its TCRdb copy is limited to in-frame clones, with some not included. The sample includes a few hundred thousand clones, roughly 90% of them seen just once. The sample consisted of peripheral blood. The receptors were sampled from a woman in her sixties with COVID-19, enrolled during active disease.

The chain employs TRBV6-1 and TRBJ1-4; 10 bases line up with TRBD1. In germline, CDR1 is MNHNS, CDR2 SASEGT. V lost 5 bases and J lost 7; bases outside the gene matches: 7. The CDR3 runs to 15 residues. The CDR3 nucleotides are TGTGCCAGCAGTAGACCGGGACAGGGGAGTGAAAAACTGTTTTTT. As protein: CASSRPGQGSEKLFF.

The chain is built from TRBV6-2 or TRBV6-3 and TRBJ2-7, with TRBD2 matching over 11 bases. CDR1 is MNHEY and CDR2 is SVGEGT in the germline V gene. V trimming: 5 bases; J trimming: 7 bases; junction bases outside the gene matches: 10. This CDR3 contains 15 residues. The CDR3 nucleotides are TGTGCCAGCAGTGACGGGACTAGCGGCTTGAGAGAGCAGTACTTC. Encoded protein: CASSDGTSGLREQYF.

This chain joins TRBV7-2 and TRBJ1-1, with TRBD1 identical over 8 bases. V shed 4 bases and J 4 bases; nucleotides not matched to a gene: 2. The CDR3 has 13 amino acids. CDR1 is SGHTA, CDR2 FQGNSA, per germline. CDR3 sequence: CASSSQGGTEAFF. The CDR3 DNA reads TGTGCCAGCAGCTCACAGGGGGGCACTGAAGCTTTCTTT. Using reference TRBV7-2 and TRBJ1-1 for the parts outside the CDR3, the full variable domain is GAGVSQSPSNKVTEKGKDVELRCDPISGHTALYWYRQSLGQGLEFLIYFQGNSAPDKSGLPSDRFSAERTGGSVSTLTIQRTQQEDSAVYLCASSSQGGTEAFFGQGTRLTVV.

The V gene is TRBV10-2, the J gene TRBJ2-3, with 9 bases aligning to TRBD2. The germline CDR1 and CDR2 sequences are WSHSY and SAAADI. J gave up 0 bases and V 3 bases, and 10 bases lay outside the gene matches. CDR3 length: 18 amino acids. The DNA for the CDR3 is TGCGCCAGCAGTGATATAGGACTAGCGAGTCCTAGCACAGATACGCAGTATTTT. Protein sequence: CASSDIGLASPSTDTQYF.

This chain links TRBV20-1 with TRBJ2-3; TRBD2 aligns across 8 bases. CDR1 DFQATT and CDR2 SNEGSKA come from the germline V gene (reference sequence). This CDR3 comprises 10 residues. The CDR3 loop reads CSGGGSTQYF. The DNA of the CDR3 is TGCAGCGGGGGGGGATCAACGCAGTATTTT.

The chain is built from TRBV19 and TRBJ1-1; D unresolved. The germline gives CDR1 LNHDA, CDR2 SQIVND (reference sequence). V lost 5 bases, J lost 0 bases, and 7 bases lay in between. The CDR3 is 13 amino acids. The CDR3, as DNA: TGTGCCAGTAGTCCCACAGTGAACACTGAAGCTTTCTTT. The encoded protein is CASSPTVNTEAFF.

The chain carries TRBV11-2 and TRBJ1-6; tentative D call: TRBD1 (6 bases). CDR3 length: 13 amino acids. From germline, CDR1 is SGHAT and CDR2 FQNNGV. Deletions cut 0 bases from V and 10 bases from J, with 7 bases between. CDR3 in amino acids: CASSLEGASPLHF. DNA of the CDR3: TGTGCCAGCAGCTTAGAGGGGGCCTCACCCCTCCACTTT.

This chain joins TRBV7-2 and TRBJ2-7; D is undetermined. This CDR3 comprises 12 residues. Germline V CDR1 and CDR2: SGHTA, FQGNSA. The ends were cut back, 0 bases at V and 5 bases at J, with 5 bases in the middle. The CDR3: CASSLALHEQYF. Here the CDR3 DNA reads TGTGCCAGCAGCTTAGCCCTCCACGAGCAGTACTTC. The full variable domain, its missing parts supplied by reference TRBV7-2 and TRBJ2-7, is GAGVSQSPSNKVTEKGKDVELRCDPISGHTALYWYRQSLGQGLEFLIYFQGNSAPDKSGLPSDRFSAERTGGSVSTLTIQRTQQEDSAVYLCASSLALHEQYFGPGTRLTVT.

This CDR3 is CASSPTSGGAGDTQYF. The CDR3 nucleotides read TGTGCCAGCAGCCCTACTAGCGGGGGGGCGGGGGATACGCAGTATTTT. The chain couples TRBV7-6 to TRBJ2-3, with TRBD2 matching over 13 bases. Germline CDR1 and CDR2: SGHVS and FNYEAQ. V dropped 5 bases and J dropped 6; count of bases not matched to a gene: 8. The CDR3 totals 16 residues.

This clone was seen only once. This sequence joins TRBV2 and TRBJ1-1, with D perhaps TRBD1 (5 bases). This CDR3 has 13 amino acids. The V gene lost 7 bases and the J gene lost 1 base, with 10 bases spanning the gap. Germline V gene sequence: CDR1 SNHLY, CDR2 FYNNEI. CDR3 amino acids: CASTRQGNTEAFF. In DNA, the CDR3 is TGTGCCAGCACAAGGCAGGGGAACACTGAAGCTTTCTTT.

This chain links TRBV6-4 with TRBJ2-7; D is unclear. The germline gives CDR1 MRHNA, CDR2 SNTAGT. The length of the CDR3 is 15 residues. Between the trimmed V and J ends, which lost 6 bases and 3 bases, there was a span of 18 bases. The CDR3 DNA reads as TGTGCCAGCAGCGCCCTCGGTTGCGCCATCTACGAGCAGTACTTC. This translates into CASSALGCAIYEQYF.

The chain employs TRBV2 and TRBJ1-3; TRBD1 might be the D (6 bases). The V end lost 5 bases, the J end lost 0 bases, and 23 bases lay between the germline ends. CDR1 and CDR2 from the germline V gene are SNHLY and FYNNEI. This CDR3 has 19 residues. The CDR3, as DNA: TGTGCCAGCAGTAGGTTCGGACAGTTGAATCTCCTCTCTGGAAACACCATATATTTT. It specifies CASSRFGQLNLLSGNTIYF.

The chain combines TRBV2 with TRBJ2-7, with D hard to call. The CDR3 covers 11 residues. The germline V and J ends were trimmed by 6 bases and 4 bases, with 7 bases remaining between them. CDR1 and CDR2 from the germline V gene are SNHLY and FYNNEI. DNA of the CDR3: TGTGCCAGCAGCGTTAGTTACGAGCAGTACTTC. Amino acids: CASSVSYEQYF.

As for this clone: A read error may account for a junction end that differs from germline. The rearrangement joins TRBV27 to TRBJ2-7; D ambiguous. From germline, CDR1 is MNHEY and CDR2 SMNVEV (reference sequence). There are 9 residues in the CDR3. The DNA for the CDR3 is TGTGCCAGCAGTTTACCCCCCAGCTTC. It specifies CASSLPPSF.

The chain combines TRBV3-1 (or the pseudogene TRBV3-2) with TRBJ2-5, with TRBD1 identical over 10 bases. After removal of 3 bases from V and 1 base from J, the junction contained 5 bases not matched to a gene. Germline CDR1 reads LGHDT; CDR2 reads YNNKEL (reference sequence). The CDR3 has 16 residues. CDR3 sequence reads: CASSQRTGGFQETQYF. The CDR3 region has the DNA TGTGCCAGCAGCCAGAGGACAGGGGGTTTCCAAGAGACCCAGTACTTC.

The chain is built from TRBV27 and TRBJ1-2; a weak D match, TRBD1 (5 bases). This CDR3 has 15 amino acids. Germline loops: CDR1 MNHEY, CDR2 SMNVEV (reference sequence). Trimming cost V 7 bases and J 4 bases, with 19 bases left between them. CDR3 sequence reads: CASTPFRTGGYGYTF. CDR3 sequence (DNA): TGTGCCAGCACCCCTTTCAGGACCGGGGGCTATGGCTACACCTTC.

The genes are TRBV7-9 and TRBJ1-5; TRBD1 might be the D (5 bases). V shed 5 bases and J shed 2 bases, with 13 bases lying between them. The CDR3 is 15 amino acids. Germline V gene sequence: CDR1 SEHNR, CDR2 FQNEAQ (reference sequence). Written as DNA, the CDR3 is TGTGCCAGCAGCCCGGGAGGGGCCGGCAATCAGCCCCAGCATTTT. It translates to CASSPGGAGNQPQHF.

The chain links TRBV5-6 to TRBJ2-5, with D possibly matching TRBD2 (5 bases). The CDR3 sequence is 15 residues long. V lost 2 bases and J 5 bases, leaving 16 bases between the germline ends. The germline V gene encodes CDR1 SGHDT and CDR2 YYEEEE. CDR3 nucleotides: TGTGCCAGCAGCTTCCGGGCCGACGCGGGTGAGACCCAGTACTTC. Protein sequence: CASSFRADAGETQYF.

This sequence joins TRBV7-8 and TRBJ2-1; TRBD2 aligns across 7 bases. The germline CDR1 and CDR2 sequences are SGHVS and FQNEAQ. After removal of 7 bases from V and 7 bases from J, the junction contained 7 bases not matched to a gene. This CDR3 contains 13 residues. The CDR3 spells CASTLWEGNEQFF. The CDR3 bases are TGTGCCAGCACCCTTTGGGAGGGGAATGAGCAGTTCTTC.

The genes are TRBV3-1 (or the pseudogene TRBV3-2) and TRBJ2-1; 15 bases fit TRBD2. V lost 3 bases, J lost 10 bases, and 10 bases stayed unmatched. CDR3 length equals 17 residues. Per the germline V gene, CDR1 is LGHDT and CDR2 is YNNKEL (reference sequence). CDR3 protein: CASSQGLAGGPEGEQFF. In nucleotides, the CDR3 is TGTGCCAGCAGCCAGGGACTAGCGGGGGGCCCAGAAGGGGAGCAGTTCTTC.

The J gene is TRBJ1-1, the V gene TRBV5-1; D is unresolved. CDR1 is SGHRS and CDR2 is YFSETQ in the germline V gene. V was cut by 0 bases and J by 5 bases, with 11 bases left in between. The CDR3 is 14 residues long. The CDR3 sequence: CASSLAGYGTEAFF. The CDR3 nucleotides read TGCGCCAGCAGCTTGGCCGGGTATGGGACTGAAGCTTTCTTT.

The rearrangement uses TRBV20-1 and TRBJ1-1; 7 bases line up with TRBD1. Trimming at V came to 3 bases and at J to 6 bases, leaving 7 bases not matched to a gene. The CDR3 is 13 residues long. Germline V gene lookup returns CDR1 DFQATT and CDR2 SNEGSKA (reference sequence). DNA for the CDR3: TGCAGTGCTAGTGAGGGGGCGCGAGCTGAAGCTTTCTTT. This codes for CSASEGARAEAFF.

The DNA for the CDR3 is TGTGCCAGCAGCTTGAGTCTAGCGGGGGCCTCTCTTCAAGAGACCCAGTACTTC. This translates into CASSLSLAGASLQETQYF. V usage is TRBV7-9 and J usage is TRBJ2-5; TRBD2 matches 10 bases. The CDR3 is 18 amino acids. V shed 3 bases, J shed 2 bases, and the junction held 12 bases outside the gene matches. Germline CDR1 reads SEHNR; CDR2 reads FQNEAQ (reference sequence).

This clone was seen a handful of times. This chain connects TRBV9 to TRBJ1-1; D gene uncertain. Germline-derived CDR1 and CDR2 are SGDLS and YYNGEE. V lost 3 bases to trimming and J lost 5 bases, with 14 bases between them. The CDR3 length is 14 residues. The CDR3 DNA follows: TGTGCCAGCAGCGCAAACCGCGGCGGGACTGAAGCTTTCTTT. Amino acid sequence: CASSANRGGTEAFF.

The chain recombines TRBV3-1 (or the pseudogene TRBV3-2) with TRBJ1-2; D unclear. The ends were cut back, 5 bases at V and 8 bases at J, with 15 bases in the middle. This CDR3 region has 13 residues. Looked up from germline, CDR1 is LGHDT and CDR2 is YNNKEL (reference sequence). The CDR3 region is CASSEGSWVGYTF. The CDR3 DNA reads TGTGCCAGCAGCGAGGGTTCCTGGGTGGGCTACACCTTC.

The chain employs TRBV4-1 and TRBJ2-2; 11 positions match TRBD2. The germline CDR1 and CDR2 sequences are MGHRA and YSYEKL. The CDR3 consists of 15 residues. J gave up 7 bases and V 4 bases, and 5 bases lay outside the gene matches. Here the CDR3 reads CASSLDGTSGGELFF. The CDR3 DNA reads as TGCGCCAGCAGCCTCGATGGGACTAGCGGCGGGGAGCTGTTTTTT.

The count of this clone is one. The chain carries TRBV6-6 and TRBJ2-3; 7 nucleotides agree with TRBD2. Germline V gene lookup returns CDR1 MNHNY and CDR2 SVGAGI (reference sequence). With 6 bases clipped from V and 2 bases from J, the junction kept 8 bases outside the gene matches. There are 15 residues in the CDR3. CDR3 sequence: CASRPASGLTDTQYF. The CDR3 DNA follows: TGTGCCAGCAGGCCCGCTAGCGGCCTCACAGATACGCAGTATTTT.

V and J are TRBV7-8 and TRBJ1-6, with D possibly TRBD1 on 5 matching bases. CDR1 is SGHVS, CDR2 FQNEAQ, per germline. CDR3 length: 11 residues. V was trimmed by 5 bases and J by 13 bases, leaving 9 bases between them. CDR3 amino acids: CASSHQGPLHF. The CDR3 region has the DNA TGTGCCAGCAGCCATCAGGGCCCCCTCCACTTT.